The 9 T cell receptor beta chains presented below share a single source sample, sequenced in a study of spatial heterogeneity in lung cancer. Documented time point: blood at routine non-recurrence follow-up after resection. Frozen PBMC, nontumor lung or tumor provided whole RNA, which was sequenced unsorted. In TCRdb, the 5' RACE reads were re-called with MiXCR into one record per CDR3 protein. The sample consists of about 52,000 distinct CDR3 sequences, roughly 8.1% of them appearing once. The starting material was PBMCs, obtained at follow-up. The receptors shown here come from a female donor with early-stage non-small cell lung cancer.

For this clonotype: This may be a read error: a much more frequent sequence differs by one nucleotide. The chain has TRBV29-1 and TRBJ1-2; D is unclear. The length of the CDR3 is 11 residues. The germline gives CDR1 SQVTM, CDR2 ANQGSEA. The CDR3: CGVEAPDGYTF. The CDR3 DNA reads as TGCGGCGTTGAAGCCCCGGATGGCTACACCTTC.

This clonotype turned up a few times. The V gene is TRBV12-3 or TRBV12-4, the J gene TRBJ2-7; either TRBD1 or TRBD2 may fit D (5 bases each). The CDR3 has 14 residues. Trimming removed 5 bases from V and 0 bases from J, with 11 bases in between. This CDR3 is CASSGAGSSYEQYF. The DNA for the CDR3 is TGTGCCAGCAGTGGGGCAGGGAGCTCCTACGAGCAGTACTTC.

The chain combines TRBV18 with TRBJ2-1, with 8 bases identical to TRBD1. Germline V gene lookup returns CDR1 KGHSH and CDR2 LQKENI. The CDR3 consists of 15 residues. V shed 1 base, J shed 6 bases, and the junction held 5 bases outside the gene matches. CDR3 nucleotide sequence: TGTGCCAGCTCACCACAAGTGACAGGGGTCAATGAGCAGTTCTTC. It encodes CASSPQVTGVNEQFF.

The sample holds a few counts of this clonotype. This sequence joins TRBV4-3 and TRBJ2-7, with a tentative D call TRBD1 (7 bases). The germline V and J ends were trimmed by 0 bases and 5 bases, with 23 bases remaining between them. CDR3 length: 18 amino acids. Germline CDR1 reads LGHNA; CDR2 reads YSLEER. For the CDR3, the DNA is TGCGCCAGCAGCCAAGATAGGTTCGTAGGGCAGGGGGGCGACGAGCAGTACTTC. Its translation is CASSQDRFVGQGGDEQYF.

This clonotype was picked up a small number of times. The rearrangement joins TRBV9 to TRBJ1-5, with unresolved D. The V end was cut by 4 bases, the J end by 2 bases, with 13 bases between. Per germline, CDR1 SGDLS and CDR2 YYNGEE. The CDR3 covers 15 residues. CDR3 region: CASSRGKEGNQPQHF. The CDR3 region has the DNA TGTGCCAGCAGCCGGGGAAAGGAGGGCAATCAGCCCCAGCATTTT.

In this sample, this clonotype turned up a few times. V and J are TRBV4-2 and TRBJ1-3; no definite D call. Germline V gives CDR1 LGHNA, CDR2 YNFKEQ. CDR3 length: 15 amino acids. The V gene lost 2 bases and the J gene lost 2 bases, with 10 bases spanning the gap. The CDR3 DNA follows: TGTGCCAGCAGCCAACCACGACCGACTGGAAACACCATATATTTT. Encoded protein: CASSQPRPTGNTIYF.

The rearrangement links TRBV20-1 to TRBJ2-3, with D possibly TRBD2 on 6 matching bases. Germline V gene sequence: CDR1 DFQATT, CDR2 SNEGSKA (reference sequence). The V end lost 0 bases, the J end lost 5 bases, and 9 bases lay between the germline ends. The CDR3 totals 13 residues. The CDR3 nucleotides are TGCAGTGCTAGAGATGCGGGGATAGATACGCAGTATTTT. This translates into CSARDAGIDTQYF.

Written as DNA, the CDR3 is TGCAGTCCGCACAGCCTCAATCAGCCCCAGCATTTT. Translating it yields CSPHSLNQPQHF. The rearrangement uses TRBV20-1 and TRBJ1-5; D unclear. CDR1 and CDR2 (germline): DFQATT, SNEGSKA (reference sequence). CDR3 length: 12 amino acids. Deletions cut 8 bases from V and 3 bases from J, with 11 bases between.

In its sample, this clonotype was seen many times. The CDR3 is CSANRGGFEAFF. For the CDR3, the DNA is TGCAGCGCGAACAGGGGGGGTTTTGAAGCTTTCTTT. This chain links TRBV29-1 with TRBJ1-1; TRBD1 matches 8 bases. Germline CDR1 and CDR2: SQVTM and ANQGSEA. V shed 7 bases and J 7 bases; nucleotides not matched to a gene: 8. The CDR3 is made up of 12 amino acids.